This T cell receptor beta chain was recorded in a study of CD8 T cells in ankylosing spondylitis. Germline CDR1 is MGHDK and CDR2 is SYGVNS. The CDR3 consists of 14 residues. Trimming removed 5 bases at V and 2 bases at J, with 13 bases between. TCRdb independently ran MiXCR on the 5' RACE reads; one entry per CDR3 protein. The data show 80,000 to 90,000 distinct CDR3 sequences, with roughly 27% seen just once and approximately 59% held by the top ten. Regarding the study as a whole: A subset of motif variants has previously been described in the synovial fluid and blood of reactive arthritis.

Details on this clonotype: Its specificity is unknown.

The TCR was taken from a male donor with ankylosing spondylitis or in good health (not recorded which). The chain is built from TRBV25-1 and TRBJ2-7; perhaps TRBD2 as D (5 bases). What was sequenced was blood, either unsorted or a sorted T cell fraction (not recorded which). CDR3 nucleotide sequence: TGTGCCAGCAGTCGACGACTACCGCCCTACGAGCAGTACTTC. It specifies CASSRRLPPYEQYF.